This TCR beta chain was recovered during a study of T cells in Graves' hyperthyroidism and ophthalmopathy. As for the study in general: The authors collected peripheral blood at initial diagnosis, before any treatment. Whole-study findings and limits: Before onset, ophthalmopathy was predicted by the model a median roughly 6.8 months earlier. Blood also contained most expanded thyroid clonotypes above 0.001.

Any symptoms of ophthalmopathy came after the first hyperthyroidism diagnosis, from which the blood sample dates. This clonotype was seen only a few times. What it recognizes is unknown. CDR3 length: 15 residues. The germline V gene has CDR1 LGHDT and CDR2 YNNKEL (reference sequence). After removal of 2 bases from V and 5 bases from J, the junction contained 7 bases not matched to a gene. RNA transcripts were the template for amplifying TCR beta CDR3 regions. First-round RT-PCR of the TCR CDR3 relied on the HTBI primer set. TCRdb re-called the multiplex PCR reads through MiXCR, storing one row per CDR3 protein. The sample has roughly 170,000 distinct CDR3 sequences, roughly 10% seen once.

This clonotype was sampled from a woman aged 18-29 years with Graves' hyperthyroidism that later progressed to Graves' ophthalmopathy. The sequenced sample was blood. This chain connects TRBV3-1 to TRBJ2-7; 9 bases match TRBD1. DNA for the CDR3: TGTGCCAGCAGCCAAATACCGGGACAGGGCCACGAGCAGTACTTC. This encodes CASSQIPGQGHEQYF.